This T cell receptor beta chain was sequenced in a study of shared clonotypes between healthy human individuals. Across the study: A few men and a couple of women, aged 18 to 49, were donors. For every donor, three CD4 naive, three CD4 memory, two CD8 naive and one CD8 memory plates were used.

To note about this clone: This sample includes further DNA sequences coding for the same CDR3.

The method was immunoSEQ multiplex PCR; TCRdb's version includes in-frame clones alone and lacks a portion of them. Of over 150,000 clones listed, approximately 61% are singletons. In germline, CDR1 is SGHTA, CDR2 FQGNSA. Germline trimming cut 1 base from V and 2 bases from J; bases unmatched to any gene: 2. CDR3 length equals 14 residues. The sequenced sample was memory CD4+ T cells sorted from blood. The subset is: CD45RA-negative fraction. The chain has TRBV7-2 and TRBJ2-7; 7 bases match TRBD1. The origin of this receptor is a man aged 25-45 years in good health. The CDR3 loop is CASSLGGTAYEQYF. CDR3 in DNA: TGTGCCAGCAGCTTAGGAGGGACAGCCTACGAGCAGTACTTC.